Given below is one T cell receptor beta chain in context. These data come from a study of blood T cell repertoires in COVID-19. At the level of the study: T cells, B-cell-depleted T cells, or PBMCs supplied cDNA or gDNA.

Participant-given clinical history determined each cohort assignment. The length of the CDR3 is 13 residues. Germline values: CDR1 LGHNA, CDR2 YNFKEQ. Losses at the gene ends were 6 bases for V and 8 bases for J; bases not matched to a gene: 7. Sequencing used immunoSEQ multiplex PCR; TCRdb keeps in-frame clones, though not all of them. The sample shows around 85,000 clones, approximately 90% of them seen only once. The source material was PBMCs or T cells enriched from blood (not recorded which). The chain recombines TRBV4-2 with TRBJ1-1, with 9 bases that match TRBD1. The source of this sequence is a woman between 50 and 59 years old with acute COVID-19. CDR3 sequence reads: CASRLDRGTEAFF. The DNA for the CDR3 is TGTGCCAGCAGACTCGACAGGGGGACGGAAGCTTTCTTT.